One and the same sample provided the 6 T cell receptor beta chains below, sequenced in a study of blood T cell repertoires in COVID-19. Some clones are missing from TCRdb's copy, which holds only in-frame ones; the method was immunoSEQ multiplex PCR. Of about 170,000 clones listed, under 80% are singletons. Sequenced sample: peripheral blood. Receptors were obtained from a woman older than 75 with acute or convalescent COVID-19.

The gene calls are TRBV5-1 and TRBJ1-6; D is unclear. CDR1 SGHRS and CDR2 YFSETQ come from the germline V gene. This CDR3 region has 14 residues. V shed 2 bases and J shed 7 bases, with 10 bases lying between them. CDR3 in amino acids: CASSLGGNNSPLHF. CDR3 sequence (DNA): TGCGCCAGCAGCTTAGGAGGGAACAATTCACCCCTCCACTTT.

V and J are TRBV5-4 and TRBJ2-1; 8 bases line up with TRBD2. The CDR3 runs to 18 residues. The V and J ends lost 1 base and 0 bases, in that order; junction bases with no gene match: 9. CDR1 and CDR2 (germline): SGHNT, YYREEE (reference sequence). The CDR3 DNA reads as TGTGCCAGCAGCTTGAAGTATAGCGGGGCTGTCTCCTACAATGAGCAGTTCTTC. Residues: CASSLKYSGAVSYNEQFF.

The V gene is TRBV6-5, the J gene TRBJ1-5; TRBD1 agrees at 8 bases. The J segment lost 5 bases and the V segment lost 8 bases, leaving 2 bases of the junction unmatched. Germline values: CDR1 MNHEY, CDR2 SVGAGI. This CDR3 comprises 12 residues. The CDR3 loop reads CASVQGDQPQHF. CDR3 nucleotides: TGTGCCAGCGTACAGGGGGATCAGCCCCAGCATTTT.

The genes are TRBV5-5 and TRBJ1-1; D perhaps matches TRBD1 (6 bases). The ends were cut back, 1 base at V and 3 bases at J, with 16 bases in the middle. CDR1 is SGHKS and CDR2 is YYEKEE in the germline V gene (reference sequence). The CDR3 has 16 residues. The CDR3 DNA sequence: TGTGCCAGCAGCTTGAACCTTCGGACAGAGGACACTGAAGCTTTCTTT. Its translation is CASSLNLRTEDTEAFF.

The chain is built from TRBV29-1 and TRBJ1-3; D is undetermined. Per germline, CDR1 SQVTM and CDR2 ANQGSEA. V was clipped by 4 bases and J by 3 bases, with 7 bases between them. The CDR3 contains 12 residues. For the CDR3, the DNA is TGCAGCGTTGGCCGGGATGGAAACACCATATATTTT. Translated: CSVGRDGNTIYF. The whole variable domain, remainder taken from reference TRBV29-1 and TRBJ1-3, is SAVISQKPSRDICQRGTSLTIQCQVDSQVTMMFWYRQQPGQSLTLIATANQGSEATYESGFVIDKFPISRPNLTFSTLTVSNMSPEDSSIYLCSVGRDGNTIYFGEGSWLTVV.

CDR3 nucleotide sequence: TGTGCCACCAGCAACAAATGGGCGGGAGGTATTACCTCCTACAATGAGCAGTTCTTC. This codes for CATSNKWAGGITSYNEQFF. The rearrangement joins TRBV15 to TRBJ2-1; 8 nucleotides align to TRBD2. There are 19 residues in the CDR3. Germline V gives CDR1 LNHNV, CDR2 YYDKDF (reference sequence). Trimming took 4 bases from V and 0 from J; bases not matched to a gene: 14.